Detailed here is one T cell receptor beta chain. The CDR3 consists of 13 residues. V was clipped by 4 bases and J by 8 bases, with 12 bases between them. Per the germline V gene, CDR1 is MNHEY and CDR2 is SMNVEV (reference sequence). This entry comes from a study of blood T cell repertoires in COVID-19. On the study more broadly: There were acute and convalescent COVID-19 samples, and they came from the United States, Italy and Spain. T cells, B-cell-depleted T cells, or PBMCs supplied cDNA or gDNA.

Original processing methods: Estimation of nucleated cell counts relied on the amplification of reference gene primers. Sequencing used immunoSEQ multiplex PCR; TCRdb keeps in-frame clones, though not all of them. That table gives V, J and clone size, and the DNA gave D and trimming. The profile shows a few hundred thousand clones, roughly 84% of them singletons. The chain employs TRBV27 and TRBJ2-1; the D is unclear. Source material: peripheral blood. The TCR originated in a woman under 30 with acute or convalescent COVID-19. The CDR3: CASSSDFFDEQFF. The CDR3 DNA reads TGTGCCAGCAGTTCCGACTTCTTCGATGAGCAGTTCTTC.